The 19 T cell receptor beta chains below were found in one sample sequenced in a study of blood T cell repertoires in COVID-19. Clones were read by immunoSEQ multiplex PCR, and TCRdb kept only the in-frame ones, dropping some. The table has hundreds of thousands of clones, approximately 83% seen once; the top ten hold approximately 2%. Sample: peripheral blood. The receptors stem from a woman in her 30s who had recovered from COVID-19.

This CDR3 is CASSGWTVTDTQYF. CDR3 nucleotide sequence: TGTGCCAGCAGCGGATGGACAGTCACAGATACGCAGTATTTT. The chain combines TRBV9 with TRBJ2-3, with D tentatively TRBD1 (6 bases). The V end was cut by 3 bases, the J end by 2 bases, with 10 bases between. CDR3 length equals 14 residues. The germline V gene has CDR1 SGDLS and CDR2 YYNGEE.

The chain uses TRBV7-9 and TRBJ1-2; no definite D call. This CDR3 is built from 13 residues. Germline V gene sequence: CDR1 SEHNR, CDR2 FQNEAQ (reference sequence). Trimming shortened V by 3 bases and J by 8 bases, and 13 bases separated the two germline ends. The CDR3 region has the DNA TGTGCCAGCAGCTTTCGGAGAGATGGGGGCTACACCTTC. It is translated as CASSFRRDGGYTF.

V gene TRBV12-3 or TRBV12-4 combines with J gene TRBJ1-1; 10 bases line up with TRBD1. CDR3 length: 13 residues. J was trimmed by 11 bases and V by 7 bases; bases with no gene match: 10. CDR3 in DNA: TGTGCCAGCAATCTACGACAGGGGGCCAAGGCTTTCTTT. It specifies CASNLRQGAKAFF.

This clone was recorded once. This rearrangement joins TRBV5-6 to TRBJ2-2; 12 bases map to TRBD2. Germline lookup yields CDR1 SGHDT and CDR2 YYEEEE. Trimming at V came to 2 bases and at J to 7 bases, leaving 3 bases not matched to a gene. This CDR3 contains 15 residues. CDR3 DNA: TGTGCCAGCAGCTTCCTAGCGGGAGGGCTCGGGGAGCTGTTTTTT. This translates into CASSFLAGGLGELFF.

V and J are TRBV25-1 and TRBJ2-7; perhaps TRBD1 as D (5 bases). Germline V gene lookup returns CDR1 MGHDK and CDR2 SYGVNS. The CDR3 extends over 14 amino acids. Trimming shortened V by 3 bases and J by 0 bases, and 9 bases separated the two germline ends. CDR3 residues: CASSDLDTSYEQYF. In nucleotides, the CDR3 is TGTGCCAGCAGTGATTTGGACACCTCCTACGAGCAGTACTTC.

The chain is built from TRBV6-5 and TRBJ2-1; maybe TRBD2 (7 bases). The CDR3 extends over 13 amino acids. Germline V gene data show CDR1 as MNHEY and CDR2 as SVGAGI. V was shortened by 2 bases and J by 9 bases, with 11 bases between the two germline ends. The CDR3 DNA is TGTGCCAGCAGTTACGCGGGGGCGGGTGAGCAGTTCTTC. Amino acid sequence: CASSYAGAGEQFF.

The chain carries TRBV12-3 or TRBV12-4 and TRBJ1-1, with a tentative D call TRBD1 (5 bases). This CDR3 contains 12 residues. Written as DNA, the CDR3 is TGTGGGGGAGGGGTAACGGACACTGAAGCTTTCTTT. Translated, it gives CGGGVTDTEAFF.

There are a few counts of this clone. The genes are TRBV7-9 and TRBJ1-3; 8 positions agree with TRBD1. This CDR3 is built from 14 residues. Germline CDR1 SEHNR, CDR2 FQNEAQ (reference sequence). The J segment lost 9 bases and the V segment lost 6 bases, leaving 10 bases of the junction unmatched. The CDR3 loop reads CASRSTGDDGTIYF. CDR3 DNA sequence: TGTGCCAGCAGATCGACAGGGGACGATGGCACCATATATTTT.

The V and J genes are TRBV28 and TRBJ2-7, with 7 bases lining up with TRBD2. Trimming cost V 2 bases and J 1 base; bases outside gene matches: 5. Germline V lookup: CDR1 MDHEN, CDR2 SYDVKM. The CDR3 has 15 amino acids. The CDR3 coding sequence is TGTGCCAGCAGTTTAGCGGGAGATGGGTCCTACGAGCAGTACTTC. The encoded protein is CASSLAGDGSYEQYF. The complete variable domain, with remaining parts taken from reference TRBV28 and TRBJ2-7, reads DVKVTQSSRYLVKRTGEKVFLECVQDMDHENMFWYRQDPGLGLRLIYFSYDVKMKEKGDIPEGYSVSREKKERFSLILESASTNQTSMYLCASSLAGDGSYEQYFGPGTRLTVT.

The genes are TRBV29-1 and TRBJ2-3; TRBD2 is a possible D gene (6 bases). Germline CDR1 is SQVTM and CDR2 is ANQGSEA. V shed 5 bases and J shed 0 bases, with 21 bases lying between them. The CDR3 extends over 17 amino acids. CDR3 residues: CSVLGRNSGASTDTQYF. Here the CDR3 DNA reads TGCAGCGTTCTTGGACGAAACTCGGGAGCAAGCACAGATACGCAGTATTTT.

The rearrangement joins TRBV2 to TRBJ2-5; D not certain. This CDR3 spans 11 amino acids. Germline V gives CDR1 SNHLY, CDR2 FYNNEI. Trimming removed 8 bases from V and 5 bases from J, with 9 bases in between. This chain's CDR3 is CASLSVETQYF. The CDR3 DNA sequence: TGTGCCAGCCTGTCCGTGGAGACCCAGTACTTC. Using reference TRBV2 and TRBJ2-5 for the parts outside the CDR3, the full variable domain is EPEVTQTPSHQVTQMGQEVILRCVPISNHLYFYWYRQILGQKVEFLVSFYNNEISEKSEIFDDQFSVERPDGSNFTLKIRSTKLEDSAMYFCASLSVETQYFGPGTRLLVL.

The V gene is TRBV11-3, the J gene TRBJ2-5; D call uncertain. This CDR3 is 14 amino acids long. CDR1 is SGHNT and CDR2 is YENEEA in the germline V gene. The V end was cut by 6 bases, the J end by 5 bases, with 16 bases between. CDR3 loop: CASSRAPAGETQYF. The DNA for the CDR3 is TGTGCCAGCAGTCGTGCCCCGGCCGGGGAGACCCAGTACTTC.

The V call is TRBV27, the J call TRBJ1-2; no definite D call. With 0 bases removed from V and 4 bases from J, the gap between germline ends came to 24 bases. The CDR3 covers 19 residues. Germline V gene data show CDR1 as MNHEY and CDR2 as SMNVEV (reference sequence). CDR3 region: CASSLSWVNTGGFTYGYTF. The DNA for the CDR3 is TGTGCCAGCAGTTTATCGTGGGTAAACACTGGAGGGTTTACCTATGGCTACACCTTC.

This sequence joins TRBV5-4 and TRBJ2-1, with TRBD2 matching 12 bases. The germline gives CDR1 SGHNT, CDR2 YYREEE (reference sequence). With V trimmed by 2 bases and J by 4 bases, 7 bases remained unmatched. The CDR3 contains 17 residues. The CDR3 DNA follows: TGTGCCAGCAGCTTAGGTCTAGCGGGAGGGCAATACAATGAGCAGTTCTTC. Translation: CASSLGLAGGQYNEQFF.

The V and J genes are TRBV7-3 and TRBJ2-5; D is perhaps TRBD2 (5 bases). Looked up from germline, CDR1 is SGHTA and CDR2 is FQGTGA. The V gene lost 0 bases and the J gene lost 4 bases, with 6 bases spanning the gap. CDR3 length: 13 residues. CDR3 protein: CASSLTRGETQYF. CDR3 nucleotide sequence: TGTGCCAGCAGCTTAACTCGGGGAGAGACCCAGTACTTC. The full variable domain, rest sourced from reference TRBV7-3 and TRBJ2-5, is GAGVSQTPSNKVTEKGKYVELRCDPISGHTALYWYRQSLGQGPEFLIYFQGTGAADDSGLPNDRFFAVRPEGSVSTLKIQRTERGDSAVYLCASSLTRGETQYFGPGTRLLVL.

V and J are TRBV2 and TRBJ2-3; 7 bases agree with TRBD1. The CDR3 length is 15 residues. Germline V gene data show CDR1 as SNHLY and CDR2 as FYNNEI. V trimming: 3 bases; J trimming: 2 bases; junction bases outside the gene matches: 5. The CDR3 loop reads CASSEGGQATDTQYF. CDR3 in DNA: TGTGCCAGCAGTGAGGGTGGACAGGCCACAGATACGCAGTATTTT.

The chain couples TRBV11-2 to TRBJ1-1; D ambiguous. Germline V gives CDR1 SGHAT, CDR2 FQNNGV. The CDR3 covers 13 residues. Trimming stripped 2 bases from V and 1 base from J, with 5 bases between. CDR3 nucleotide sequence: TGTGCCAGCAGCTTAAAAGCGAACACTGAAGCTTTCTTT. It is translated as CASSLKANTEAFF.

This clone was picked up one time. The chain recombines TRBV28 with TRBJ2-4; TRBD1 aligns across 8 bases. The CDR3 is made up of 16 amino acids. Germline CDR1 is MDHEN and CDR2 is SYDVKM. Losses at the gene ends were 5 bases for V and 1 base for J; bases not matched to a gene: 7. In nucleotides, the CDR3 is TGTGCCAGCAGTCAAGGACAGGGCTGGGCCAAAAACATTCAGTACTTC. This codes for CASSQGQGWAKNIQYF.

The chain couples TRBV10-3 to TRBJ2-1, with TRBD2 matching 14 bases. Germline assignment: CDR1 ENHRY and CDR2 SYGVKD. V lost 2 bases to trimming and J lost 8 bases; unmatched junction nucleotides: 5. The CDR3 loop spans 16 amino acids. CDR3 amino acids: CAISEGTSGSFDEQFF. CDR3 nucleotide sequence: TGTGCCATCAGTGAGGGGACTAGCGGGAGTTTCGATGAGCAGTTCTTC.